The text below deals with one T cell receptor beta chain. CDR1 is LGHDT, CDR2 YNNKEL, per germline (reference sequence). The length of the CDR3 is 16 residues. With 0 bases removed from V and 6 bases from J, the gap between germline ends came to 14 bases. This sample is drawn from a study of blood T cell repertoires in COVID-19. Across the whole study: Material from acute and convalescent COVID-19 was sourced from the United States, Italy and Spain. PBMCs, B-cell-depleted T cells, or T cells were the source of the cDNA or gDNA that made up the material.

In the original processing: Researchers report that nucleated cell counts were estimated from reference gene primer amplification. Assay: immunoSEQ multiplex PCR; the TCRdb copy retains only in-frame clones and omits some. V and J calls and clone size are as listed in that table; D and trimming were resolved from the DNA. This table has about 73,000 clones, around 88% appearing once. The V gene is TRBV3-1 (or the pseudogene TRBV3-2), the J gene TRBJ1-4; D may be TRBD1 (6 bases). This clonotype originated in a man between 50 and 59 years old with active COVID-19. Sequencing was carried out using peripheral blood. The CDR3 region is CASSQDLGSGDEKLFF. The CDR3 DNA sequence: TGTGCCAGCAGCCAAGACCTCGGATCAGGGGATGAAAAACTGTTTTTT.